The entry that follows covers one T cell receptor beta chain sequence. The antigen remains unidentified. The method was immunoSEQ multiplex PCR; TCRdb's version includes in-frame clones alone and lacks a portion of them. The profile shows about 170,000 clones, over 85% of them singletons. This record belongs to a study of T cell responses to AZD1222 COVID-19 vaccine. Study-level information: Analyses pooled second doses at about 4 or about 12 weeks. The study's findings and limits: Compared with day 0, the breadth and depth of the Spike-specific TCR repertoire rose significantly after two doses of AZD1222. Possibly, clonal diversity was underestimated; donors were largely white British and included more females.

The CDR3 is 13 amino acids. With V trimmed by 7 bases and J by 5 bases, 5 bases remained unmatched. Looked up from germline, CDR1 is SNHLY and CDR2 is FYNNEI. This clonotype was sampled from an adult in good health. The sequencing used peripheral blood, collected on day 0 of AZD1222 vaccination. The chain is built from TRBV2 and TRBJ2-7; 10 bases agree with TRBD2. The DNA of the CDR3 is TGTGCCAGCACTAGCGGGAGTATGGACGAGCAGTACTTC. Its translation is CASTSGSMDEQYF.